These 7 T cell receptor beta chains came from one sample sequenced in a study of blood T cells in healthy people across ages. Together with a sample-barcoded 5' primer, a J-beta primer mix was included in a second PCR lasting roughly 6 to 12 cycles. TCRdb processed the 5' RACE reads anew with MiXCR; each CDR3 protein has one entry. The profile shows 1.5 million or so distinct CDR3 sequences, approximately 39% of them singletons. Sequenced: blood. These TCRs come from a woman younger than 35 in good health.

This rearrangement joins TRBV10-3 to TRBJ2-1, with 10 bases aligning to TRBD1. V trimming: 3 bases; J trimming: 4 bases; junction bases outside the gene matches: 6. CDR1 and CDR2 (germline): ENHRY, SYGVKD. The CDR3 sequence is 16 residues long. CDR3 region: CAISEPGTGVYNEQFF. The CDR3 region has the DNA TGTGCCATCAGTGAACCGGGGACAGGGGTATACAATGAGCAGTTCTTC.

The chain employs TRBV4-1 and TRBJ2-7; a weak D match, TRBD2 (5 bases). Trimming pared 1 base from V and 2 bases from J, leaving 15 bases between. This CDR3 spans 16 amino acids. CDR1 MGHRA and CDR2 YSYEKL come from the germline V gene. DNA of the CDR3: TGCGCCAGCAGCCAAGTGACGGGGATTCTCACCTACGAGCAGTACTTC. Translated: CASSQVTGILTYEQYF.

This clonotype showed up just a few times. The CDR3 DNA sequence: TGTGCCAGCAGTTTAAGGTACAGGGACACTGAAGCTTTCTTT. Amino acid sequence: CASSLRYRDTEAFF. This chain joins TRBV12-3 or TRBV12-4 and TRBJ1-1; tentative D call: TRBD1 (6 bases). Trimming stripped 2 bases from V and 3 bases from J, with 10 bases between. CDR3 length equals 14 residues.

This chain uses TRBV20-1 with TRBJ1-2, with D possibly TRBD1 on 5 matching bases. V shed 5 bases and J shed 2 bases, with 9 bases lying between them. From germline, CDR1 is DFQATT and CDR2 SNEGSKA (reference sequence). The CDR3 consists of 12 residues. This chain's CDR3 is CSAWDFNYGYTF. CDR3 coding DNA: TGCAGTGCTTGGGACTTCAACTATGGCTACACCTTC.

The rearrangement links TRBV12-3 or TRBV12-4 to TRBJ2-1; no clear D gene. This CDR3 is built from 14 residues. Trimming shortened V by 3 bases and J by 5 bases, and 11 bases separated the two germline ends. CDR3 in amino acids: CASSLTRSHNEQFF. The CDR3 region has the DNA TGTGCCAGCAGTTTGACCCGATCCCACAATGAGCAGTTCTTC.

The chain employs TRBV20-1 and TRBJ2-3; 11 nucleotides align to TRBD2. Germline CDR1 and CDR2: DFQATT and SNEGSKA (reference sequence). The CDR3 is made up of 16 amino acids. V shed 5 bases and J 3 bases; nucleotides not matched to a gene: 10. The CDR3 loop is CSARIWGTSGTDTQYF. CDR3 nucleotides: TGCAGTGCTCGAATTTGGGGGACTAGCGGTACAGATACGCAGTATTTT.

V and J are TRBV11-2 and TRBJ1-4; 8 positions agree with TRBD1. V shed 0 bases and J 8 bases; nucleotides not matched to a gene: 5. The CDR3 is 15 residues long. Germline values: CDR1 SGHAT, CDR2 FQNNGV. CDR3 nucleotide sequence: TGTGCCAGCAGCTTAGATGGCGGACAGGGCGAAAAACTGTTTTTT. Amino acid sequence: CASSLDGGQGEKLFF.